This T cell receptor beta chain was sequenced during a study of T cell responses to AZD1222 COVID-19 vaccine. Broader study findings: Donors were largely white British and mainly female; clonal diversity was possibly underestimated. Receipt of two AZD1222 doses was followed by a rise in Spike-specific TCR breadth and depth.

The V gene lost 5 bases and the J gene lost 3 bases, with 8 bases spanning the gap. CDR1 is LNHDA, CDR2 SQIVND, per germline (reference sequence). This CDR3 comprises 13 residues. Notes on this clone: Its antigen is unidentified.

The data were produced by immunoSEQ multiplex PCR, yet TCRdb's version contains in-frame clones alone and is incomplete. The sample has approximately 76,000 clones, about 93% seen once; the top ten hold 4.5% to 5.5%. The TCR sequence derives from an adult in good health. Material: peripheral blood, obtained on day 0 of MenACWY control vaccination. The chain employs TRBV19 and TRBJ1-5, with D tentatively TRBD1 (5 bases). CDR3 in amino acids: CASSDRTNQPQHF. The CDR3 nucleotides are TGTGCCAGTAGTGACAGAACCAATCAGCCCCAGCATTTT. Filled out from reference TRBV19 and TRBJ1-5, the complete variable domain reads DGGITQSPKYLFRKEGQNVTLSCEQNLNHDAMYWYRQDPGQGLRLIYYSQIVNDFQKGDIAEGYSVSREKKESFPLTVTSAQKNPTAFYLCASSDRTNQPQHFGDGTRLSIL.